The 11 T cell receptor beta chains listed next were all sequenced from one sample in a study of T cells after yellow fever vaccination. MiXCR, applied by TCRdb to the 5' RACE reads, yields one record per CDR3 protein. This sample has about 300,000 distinct CDR3 sequences, with about 4% found just once. Here the sequenced sample was PBMCs, taken 5 days after the yellow fever booster vaccination. These receptors were collected from a man aged 18-30 years who received the YFV17D yellow fever vaccine.

This clonotype was counted many times. The V call is TRBV5-1, the J call TRBJ1-1; the D is unclear. The CDR3 runs 15 residues. V was pared by 0 bases and J by 6 bases, with 15 bases between. CDR1 is SGHRS, CDR2 YFSETQ, per germline. The CDR3 spells CASSLVGAGVAEAFF. The CDR3 region has the DNA TGCGCCAGCAGCTTGGTGGGAGCGGGTGTGGCTGAAGCTTTCTTT.

This clonotype was found a few times. The chain couples TRBV5-1 to TRBJ1-6; weak D call: TRBD1 (5 bases). The CDR3 loop spans 13 amino acids. Looked up from germline, CDR1 is SGHRS and CDR2 is YFSETQ. The V end lost 6 bases, the J end lost 8 bases, and 12 bases lay between the germline ends. The CDR3 DNA sequence: TGCGCCAGCAAGCTCAGGGAGTATTCACCCCTCCACTTT. This translates into CASKLREYSPLHF.

V is TRBV9 and J is TRBJ1-5; D possibly corresponds to TRBD1 (5 bases). Trimming cost V 3 bases and J 3 bases, with 13 bases left between them. This CDR3 spans 15 amino acids. The germline V gene encodes CDR1 SGDLS and CDR2 YYNGEE. The CDR3 is CASSGPGSINQPQHF. CDR3 DNA sequence: TGTGCCAGCAGCGGCCCAGGGTCCATCAATCAGCCCCAGCATTTT. The variable domain in full, with the rest retrieved from reference TRBV9 and TRBJ1-5, is DSGVTQTPKHLITATGQRVTLRCSPRSGDLSVYWYQQSLDQGLQFLIQYYNGEERAKGNILERFSAQQFPDLHSELNLSSLELGDSALYFCASSGPGSINQPQHFGDGTRLSIL.

To note about this clonotype: An end of the junction differs from the germline gene, which may be a read error. The chain joins TRBV23-1 to TRBJ2-7; maybe TRBD2 (6 bases). TRBV23-1 is an ORF for which the function is uncertain. The CDR3 has 14 residues. The CDR3 DNA sequence: TGCGCCTGCAGGCGGCCACTCCGCCGGGGGGAGCAGTACTTC. Its protein is CACRRPLRRGEQYF.

This clonotype was counted between two and nine times. V gene TRBV5-1 combines with J gene TRBJ2-6; 10 positions agree with TRBD2. The CDR3 length is 20 residues. Looked up from germline, CDR1 is SGHRS and CDR2 is YFSETQ. V was clipped by 3 bases and J by 0 bases; unmatched bases: 12. This CDR3 reads CASSSGERGGSVSGANVLTF. In nucleotides, the CDR3 is TGCGCCAGCAGCTCTGGAGAGCGGGGGGGCTCCGTCTCTGGGGCCAACGTCCTGACTTTC.

This sequence joins TRBV30 and TRBJ2-5; the D is unclear. V lost 3 bases, J lost 7 bases, and 12 bases lay in between. The V gene's germline CDR1 is GTSNPN and CDR2 SVGIG (reference sequence). The CDR3 length is 12 residues. The CDR3 sequence is CAWSDEPVTQYF. CDR3 bases: TGTGCCTGGAGCGATGAACCTGTGACCCAGTACTTC.

The chain employs TRBV7-2 and TRBJ2-7, with unresolved D. Trimming cost V 5 bases and J 2 bases, with 13 bases left between them. This CDR3 region has 14 residues. Germline V gives CDR1 SGHTA, CDR2 FQGNSA. Here the CDR3 reads CASSPRARAYEQYF. The CDR3 bases are TGTGCCAGCAGCCCACGGGCCCGGGCCTACGAGCAGTACTTC.

The chain employs TRBV30 and TRBJ2-2; D is unresolved. V lost 2 bases and J 5 bases, leaving 9 bases between the germline ends. The CDR3 extends over 13 amino acids. The germline CDR1 and CDR2 sequences are GTSNPN and SVGIG (reference sequence). The CDR3 nucleotides read TGTGCCTGGAGTCCTCTAGGGACCGGGGAGCTGTTTTTT. This encodes CAWSPLGTGELFF.

This clonotype was observed a few times. The V and J genes are TRBV12-3 or TRBV12-4 and TRBJ1-5, with TRBD1 as a possible D gene (6 bases). The CDR3 runs to 16 residues. Between the trimmed V and J ends, which lost 3 bases and 1 base, there was a span of 13 bases. CDR3 bases: TGTGCCAGCAGTTTTCGCAACCAGGGGAGCAATCAGCCCCAGCATTTT. Its translation: CASSFRNQGSNQPQHF.

This clonotype has only a few counts. J is TRBJ2-3 and V is TRBV4-1; 9 nucleotides line up with TRBD2. There are 17 residues in the CDR3. CDR1 is MGHRA, CDR2 YSYEKL, per germline. V lost 6 bases and J lost 0; bases outside the gene matches: 10. CDR3 sequence: CASRGRGGSFSTDTQYF. The CDR3 DNA sequence: TGCGCCAGCAGGGGGCGGGGGGGTTCTTTTAGCACAGATACGCAGTATTTT.

The chain recombines TRBV25-1 with TRBJ2-3, with D perhaps TRBD2 (5 bases). This CDR3 is 14 amino acids long. Trimming shortened V by 6 bases and J by 6 bases, and 16 bases separated the two germline ends. Germline-derived CDR1 and CDR2 are MGHDK and SYGVNS. CDR3 protein: CASSPRRGPDTQYF. CDR3 nucleotides: TGTGCCAGCAGCCCACGTCGGGGTCCGGATACGCAGTATTTT.